This TCR beta chain was found in a study of cytomegalovirus exposure and HLA in healthy donors. Study summary: For the roughly 400 genotyped donors, roughly 81% fell within the Caucasian-associated ancestry cluster.

PCR employed 60 Vbeta and 13 Jbeta primers. Measured with immunoSEQ multiplex PCR; TCRdb has only the in-frame clones, and not every one. The sample records some 87,000 clones, less than 75% being singletons. This CDR3 region has 15 residues. Trimming took off 0 bases at V and 0 bases at J, with 10 bases between the two ends. Germline CDR1 SGHRS, CDR2 YFSETQ. This clone has more than one count but fewer than ten. The sequenced sample was PBMCs. The source of this sequence is a woman in her twenties or thirties in good health and CMV-seropositive. V is TRBV5-1 and J is TRBJ2-7, with D possibly matching TRBD2 (6 bases). CDR3 sequence (DNA): TGCGCCAGCAGCTTGGCTGCGGGGAGCTCCTACGAGCAGTACTTC. Protein sequence: CASSLAAGSSYEQYF.